This T cell receptor (beta chain) is drawn from a study of OX40 agonist ivuxolimab in advanced cancers. Study results and caveats: Relative to CD4+ cells, CD8+ T cells on average had more expanded clones.

Per germline, CDR1 SGHDN and CDR2 FVKESK. The CDR3 covers 16 residues. The V gene lost 1 base and the J gene lost 0 bases, with 9 bases spanning the gap. Clones were read by immunoSEQ multiplex PCR, and TCRdb kept only the in-frame ones, dropping some. Of approximately 90,000 clones listed, around 90% are singletons. Details on this clone: Antigen unknown.

Sequences were derived from CD4+ or CD8+ T cells sorted from blood, sampled in a trial of the OX40 agonist ivuxolimab. This receptor was obtained from an adult with an advanced solid tumor such as melanoma, head and neck, liver or kidney cancer. The V call is TRBV14, the J call TRBJ1-4; no clear D gene. CDR3 coding DNA: TGTGCCAGCAGCCAAGTTAGCCCGTCAACTAATGAAAAACTGTTTTTT. Amino acids: CASSQVSPSTNEKLFF.